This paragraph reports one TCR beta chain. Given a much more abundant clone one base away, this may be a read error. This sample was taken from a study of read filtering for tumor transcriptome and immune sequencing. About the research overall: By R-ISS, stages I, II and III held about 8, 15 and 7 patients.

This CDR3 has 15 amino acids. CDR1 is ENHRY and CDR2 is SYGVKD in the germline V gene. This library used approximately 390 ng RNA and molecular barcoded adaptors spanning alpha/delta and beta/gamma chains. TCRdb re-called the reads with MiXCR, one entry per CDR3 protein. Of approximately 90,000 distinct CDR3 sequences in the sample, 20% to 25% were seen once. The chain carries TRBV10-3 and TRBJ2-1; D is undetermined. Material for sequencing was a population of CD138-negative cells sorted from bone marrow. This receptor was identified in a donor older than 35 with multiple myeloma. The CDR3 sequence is CAIRESLESYNEQFF. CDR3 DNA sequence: TGTGCCATCAGAGAGTCGCTAGAGTCCTACAATGAGCAGTTCTTC.